Listed below are T cell receptor beta chains from one sample, sequenced in a study of radiotherapy plus CTLA-4 blockade in lung cancer. Sequencing was performed with immunoSEQ multiplex PCR; in TCRdb, only in-frame clones are kept and a portion is missing. The sample includes 85,000 to 130,000 clones, about 83% of them seen just once. The sequencing used peripheral blood, collected from a patient treated with radiotherapy plus ipilimumab. These receptors were collected from a human donor with non-small cell lung cancer that progressed on radiotherapy plus ipilimumab. Some clones in this sample may be carry-over from other donors' samples. Each CDR3 is given with its conserved first and last residue. A D gene is named only where the DNA matches it firmly. The listing skips clone size in some rows; elsewhere it reads once, few, many or a size class.

v_gene	abundance	d_gene	j_gene	CDR3aa	CDR3nt
TRBV7-9	NA	NA	TRBJ2-3	CASSRYTDTQYF	TGTGCCAGCAGCCGATACACAGATACGCAGTATTTT
TRBV27	NA	NA	TRBJ2-7	CASSSRTNLYSYEQYF	TGTGCCAGCAGTTCTAGGACTAACCTCTACTCCTACGAGCAGTACTTC
TRBV29-1	NA	TRBD1	TRBJ2-7	CSVEVPDRVGEQYF	TGCAGCGTTGAAGTCCCGGACAGGGTTGGCGAGCAGTACTTC
TRBV5-4	NA	TRBD1	TRBJ1-2	CASSLGRGINYGYTF	TGTGCCAGCAGCTTGGGCAGGGGGATCAACTATGGCTACACCTTC
TRBV18	NA	TRBD1	TRBJ1-2	CASSPSPTGGYGYTF	TGTGCCAGCTCACCCTCGCCGACAGGGGGCTATGGCTACACCTTC
TRBV30	NA	TRBD1	TRBJ1-6	CAWSVGGRGLSPLHF	TGTGCCTGGAGTGTAGGGGGCAGGGGCCTTTCACCCCTCCACTTT
TRBV5-1	once	TRBD1	TRBJ1-5	CASSQNRGKYNQPQHF	TGCGCCAGCAGCCAGAACAGGGGGAAGTACAATCAGCCCCAGCATTTT
TRBV15	NA	TRBD2	TRBJ2-1	CATSRAGTSSVDEQFF	TGTGCCACCAGCAGAGCCGGGACTAGCTCAGTCGATGAGCAGTTCTTC
TRBV25-1	NA	NA	TRBJ2-3	CASSDYGSDTQYF	TGTGCCAGCAGTGATTATGGTTCTGATACGCAGTATTTT
TRBV25-1	NA	NA	TRBJ2-2	CASSRRTNTGELFF	TGTGCCAGCAGCCGCCGGACGAACACCGGGGAGCTGTTTTTT
TRBV7-7	NA	TRBD2	TRBJ2-1	CASSQGLAGALYNEQFF	TGTGCTAGCAGCCAGGGACTAGCGGGGGCCTTGTACAATGAGCAGTTCTTC
TRBV27	NA	NA	TRBJ2-2	CASSSYRVLAGELFF	TGTGCCAGCAGTTCATACAGGGTTCTTGCCGGGGAGCTGTTTTTT
TRBV7-9	NA	TRBD1	TRBJ1-2	CASSPAGTVYGYTF	TGTGCCAGCAGCCCAGCCGGGACAGTCTATGGCTACACCTTC
TRBV18	NA	NA	TRBJ2-7	CASSPPMAGREEQYF	TGTGCCAGCTCACCACCGATGGCAGGACGAGAAGAGCAGTACTTC
TRBV4-1	few	TRBD1	TRBJ1-3	CASSPRQGNTIYF	TGCGCCAGCAGCCCCCGACAGGGGAACACCATATATTTT
TRBV27	NA	NA	TRBJ1-2	CASSRFPRQLSGYGYTF	TGTGCCAGCTCACGATTCCCTCGTCAACTTTCGGGCTATGGCTACACCTTC
TRBV7-2	few	NA	TRBJ1-6	CASSRRHVRIDSPLHF	TGTGCCAGCAGCCGGCGTCACGTTAGAATCGATTCACCCCTCCACTTT
TRBV10-3	NA	TRBD1	TRBJ1-3	CAIAKPGQGGNTIYF	TGTGCCATCGCTAAGCCGGGACAGGGGGGAAACACCATATATTTT
TRBV5-8	NA	NA	TRBJ1-3	CASSRSGNTIYF	TGTGCCAGCAGCCGCTCTGGAAACACCATATATTTT
TRBV2	NA	TRBD2	TRBJ2-1	CASGPSRGGYEQFF	TGTGCCAGCGGTCCCTCGCGGGGGGGCTATGAGCAGTTCTTC
TRBV15	few	NA	TRBJ1-2	CATSIWGRVDGYTF	TGTGCCACCAGCATTTGGGGCCGGGTGGATGGCTACACCTTC
TRBV6-5	NA	NA	TRBJ2-7	CASSRDLGGYEQYF	TGTGCCAGCAGCCGGGACCTCGGCGGCTACGAGCAGTACTTC
TRBV27	NA	NA	TRBJ1-6	CASSSRRDSPLHF	TGTGCCAGCAGTTCTCGACGAGATTCACCCCTCCACTTT
TRBV27	NA	NA	TRBJ1-2	CASSWSGGAYGYTF	TGTGCCAGCAGTTGGTCGGGTGGGGCGTACGGCTACACCTTC
TRBV16	once	NA	TRBJ2-2	CASSATSWNTGELFF	TGTGCCAGCAGTGCGACCTCTTGGAACACCGGGGAGCTGTTTTTT
TRBV9	NA	TRBD1	TRBJ1-4	CASSMTGPDEKLFF	TGTGCCAGCAGCATGACAGGGCCGGATGAAAAACTGTTTTTT
TRBV6-5	few	NA	TRBJ1-1	CASSYRDNTEAFF	TGTGCCAGCAGTTACCGGGACAACACTGAAGCTTTCTTT
TRBV6-6	NA	NA	TRBJ1-2	CASSYSFDSYGYTF	TGTGCCAGCAGTTACTCTTTCGACAGCTATGGCTACACCTTC
TRBV7-9	few	NA	TRBJ1-1	CASSLIFAFF	TGTGCCAGCAGCTTAATCTTCGCTTTCTTT
TRBV19	NA	TRBD2	TRBJ2-5	CASSPILSRDYAETQYF	TGTGCCAGTAGTCCCATCCTTAGCCGGGACTACGCTGAGACCCAGTACTTC
TRBV5-1	NA	NA	TRBJ2-7	CASSLVVTHSSYEQYF	TGCGCCAGCAGCTTGGTCGTGACACACTCATCCTACGAGCAGTACTTC
TRBV5-6	NA	NA	TRBJ2-7	CASSTYRDASYEQYF	TGTGCCAGCAGTACCTACCGGGACGCCTCCTACGAGCAGTACTTC
TRBV18	NA	TRBD1	TRBJ2-2	CASSPSPGQGASNTGELFF	TGTGCCAGCTCACCGTCCCCGGGACAGGGGGCAAGTAACACCGGGGAGCTGTTTTTT
TRBV9	once	NA	TRBJ1-1	CASSTWAAEAFF	TGTGCCAGCAGCACCTGGGCGGCTGAAGCTTTCTTT
TRBV15	NA	TRBD2	TRBJ2-5	CATSRGPVGSGGASIGETQYF	TGTGCCACCAGCAGAGGCCCCGTGGGTAGCGGGGGGGCCTCGATTGGAGAGACCCAGTACTTC
TRBV7-6	NA	TRBD2	TRBJ2-5	CASSLDFGGGAQETQYF	TGTGCCAGCAGCTTAGACTTCGGCGGGGGGGCTCAAGAGACCCAGTACTTC